Presented here are 20 T cell receptor beta chains from one specimen sequenced in a study of neurological immune-mediated disorders. From the 5' RACE reads, TCRdb called clonotypes with MiXCR, one entry per CDR3 protein. The sample holds over 60,000 distinct CDR3 sequences; about 5% are singletons and the top ten take 2% to 2.5%. The sequenced sample consisted of PBMCs. Receptors originate from a woman in her 70s with multiple sclerosis.

This clonotype appeared many times. V and J are TRBV5-1 and TRBJ1-2; a possible D gene is TRBD1 (6 bases). V dropped 2 bases and J dropped 8 bases, with 19 bases sitting between them. This CDR3 is 15 amino acids long. CDR1 is SGHRS, CDR2 YFSETQ, per germline. CDR3 sequence: CASSFEIRGGGGYTF. The CDR3 DNA follows: TGCGCCAGCAGCTTCGAAATACGGGGCGGGGGCGGCTACACCTTC.

This clonotype occurred many times. The V call is TRBV9, the J call TRBJ1-1, with D possibly being TRBD1 (6 bases). This CDR3 spans 16 amino acids. CDR1 and CDR2 from the germline V gene are SGDLS and YYNGEE. V was clipped by 4 bases and J by 1 base, with 17 bases between them. In DNA form, the CDR3 reads TGTGCCAGCAGCTCAACCTCCCGGACAGCGAACACTGAAGCTTTCTTT. As protein: CASSSTSRTANTEAFF.

This clonotype was seen only a few times. This rearrangement joins TRBV7-8 to TRBJ2-1; D not resolved. Trimming shortened V by 5 bases and J by 4 bases, and 9 bases separated the two germline ends. Germline loops: CDR1 SGHVS, CDR2 FQNEAQ. This CDR3 region has 13 residues. The CDR3 DNA reads as TGTGCCAGCAGCCCCCCTCGGTACAATGAGCAGTTCTTC. Its protein product is CASSPPRYNEQFF.

Ten or more counts support this clonotype. V gene TRBV6-2 or TRBV6-3 combines with J gene TRBJ2-1; TRBD2 might be the D (6 bases). CDR1 and CDR2 (germline): MNHEY, SVGEGT. The V gene lost 11 bases and the J gene lost 4 bases, with 18 bases spanning the gap. There are 14 residues in the CDR3. In nucleotides, the CDR3 is TGTGCCTGCCCGGGACTCTCTATTTACAATGAGCAGTTCTTC. Its protein product is CACPGLSIYNEQFF.

This clonotype has a handful of counts. CDR3 in amino acids: CSAAHRTANTGELFF. CDR3 nucleotides: TGCAGTGCGGCCCATAGAACAGCTAACACCGGGGAGCTGTTTTTT. The V and J genes are TRBV20-1 and TRBJ2-2; D gene uncertain. V lost 6 bases and J 2 bases, leaving 16 bases between the germline ends. The CDR3 sequence is 15 residues long. Germline CDR1 reads DFQATT; CDR2 reads SNEGSKA (reference sequence).

In its sample, this clonotype was seen many times. V is TRBV5-1 and J is TRBJ2-2, with a possible D match to TRBD2 (6 bases). This CDR3 has 16 amino acids. Trimming took 0 bases from V and 2 from J, leaving 11 bases between them. CDR1 is SGHRS and CDR2 is YFSETQ in the germline V gene. CDR3 bases: TGCGCCAGCAGCTTGGTGGCGGGGCTCAACACCGGGGAGCTGTTTTTT. It codes for CASSLVAGLNTGELFF.

In its sample, this clonotype was seen many times. The J gene is TRBJ2-3, the V gene TRBV5-6; 8 bases agree with TRBD1. The CDR3 totals 13 residues. CDR1 and CDR2 from the germline V gene are SGHDT and YYEEEE. V was clipped by 4 bases and J by 3 bases; unmatched bases: 1. CDR3 bases: TGTGCCAGCAGCCGACAGGGGACAGATACGCAGTATTTT. The encoded protein is CASSRQGTDTQYF. Full variable domain (missing parts from reference TRBV5-6 and TRBJ2-3): DAGVTQSPTHLIKTRGQQVTLRCSPKSGHDTVSWYQQALGQGPQFIFQYYEEEERQRGNFPDRFSGHQFPNYSSELNVNALLLGDSALYLCASSRQGTDTQYFGPGTRLTVL.

At least ten counts were recorded for this clonotype. The chain uses TRBV20-1 and TRBJ2-7, with D possibly being TRBD1 (6 bases). Trimming removed 4 bases from V and 6 bases from J, with 13 bases in between. From germline, CDR1 is DFQATT and CDR2 SNEGSKA (reference sequence). This CDR3 has 12 residues. The DNA of the CDR3 is TGCAGTGCTACTCGTACAGGGTCCGAGCAGTACTTC. It specifies CSATRTGSEQYF.

This clonotype was counted many times. The chain carries TRBV7-2 and TRBJ1-1; D is ambiguous. The CDR3 runs 12 residues. Trimming removed 1 base from V and 7 bases from J, with 7 bases in between. The germline V gene encodes CDR1 SGHTA and CDR2 FQGNSA. The CDR3: CASSLVGFEAFF. For the CDR3, the DNA is TGTGCCAGCAGCTTAGTGGGCTTTGAAGCTTTCTTT. Drawing the rest from reference TRBV7-2 and TRBJ1-1, the complete variable domain is GAGVSQSPSNKVTEKGKDVELRCDPISGHTALYWYRQSLGQGLEFLIYFQGNSAPDKSGLPSDRFSAERTGGSVSTLTIQRTQQEDSAVYLCASSLVGFEAFFGQGTRLTVV.

The sample holds many counts of this clonotype. V usage is TRBV20-1 and J usage is TRBJ2-1; 8 bases are a match to TRBD2. With V trimmed by 3 bases and J by 7 bases, 5 bases remained unmatched. This CDR3 has 13 residues. Looked up from germline, CDR1 is DFQATT and CDR2 is SNEGSKA (reference sequence). The CDR3 DNA follows: TGCAGTGCTAGCCCGACTAGCGAAAATGAGCAGTTCTTC. Its protein product is CSASPTSENEQFF.

This clonotype appeared a few times. The chain joins TRBV12-3 or TRBV12-4 to TRBJ2-3, with D possibly TRBD2 on 6 matching bases. The ends were cut back, 1 base at V and 4 bases at J, with 12 bases in the middle. The CDR3 contains 15 residues. CDR3 DNA sequence: TGTGCCAGCAGTTTAGGCGGGATAGAGGCAGATACGCAGTATTTT. Translated, it gives CASSLGGIEADTQYF.

This clonotype was detected many times. The chain is built from TRBV4-3 and TRBJ2-7; 9 bases map to TRBD2. After removal of 0 bases from V and 2 bases from J, the junction contained 5 bases not matched to a gene. Germline assignment: CDR1 LGHNA and CDR2 YSLEER. The CDR3 loop spans 16 amino acids. Here the CDR3 reads CASSQDRSSGAYEQYF. The CDR3 DNA reads TGCGCCAGCAGCCAAGATCGGTCTAGCGGGGCCTACGAGCAGTACTTC.

This clonotype was recorded many times. J is TRBJ1-1 and V is TRBV12-3 or TRBV12-4; maybe TRBD1 (5 bases). V lost 3 bases and J 1 base, leaving 12 bases between the germline ends. This CDR3 contains 15 residues. CDR3 DNA sequence: TGTGCCAGCAGTTTCCGGGGCACTCAGAACACTGAAGCTTTCTTT. This gives the protein CASSFRGTQNTEAFF.

Many counts were recorded for this clonotype. The rearrangement links TRBV7-7 to TRBJ2-7; D could derive from TRBD1 or TRBD2 (5 bases each). CDR1 SSHAT and CDR2 FNYEAQ come from the germline V gene (reference sequence). Trimming took 5 bases from V and 7 from J, leaving 15 bases between them. This CDR3 contains 13 residues. In nucleotides, the CDR3 is TGTGCCAGCAGCCAAGGGACCATGAGGGAGCAGTACTTC. Its protein product is CASSQGTMREQYF.

This clonotype was counted many times. This chain links TRBV5-5 with TRBJ2-1; TRBD1 might be the D (5 bases). CDR3 length equals 13 residues. With 4 bases removed from V and 4 bases from J, the gap between germline ends came to 9 bases. The V gene's germline CDR1 is SGHKS and CDR2 YYEKEE (reference sequence). CDR3 DNA: TGTGCCAGCAGCCCGGACACGTACAATGAGCAGTTCTTC. Translation: CASSPDTYNEQFF.

This clonotype was seen at least ten times. The rearrangement uses TRBV20-1 and TRBJ2-7; weak D call: TRBD2 (6 bases). The CDR3 consists of 12 residues. CDR1 and CDR2 from the germline V gene are DFQATT and SNEGSKA (reference sequence). V was trimmed by 4 bases and J by 6 bases, leaving 13 bases between them. This CDR3 is CSAILGGTEQYF. The CDR3 DNA is TGCAGTGCTATACTGGGCGGGACCGAGCAGTACTTC.

This clonotype was picked up many times. The V and J genes are TRBV27 and TRBJ1-1, with 7 bases fitting TRBD1. V lost 7 bases to trimming and J lost 1 base; unmatched junction nucleotides: 12. This CDR3 is 16 amino acids long. Germline V lookup: CDR1 MNHEY, CDR2 SMNVEV (reference sequence). CDR3 nucleotide sequence: TGTGCCAGCACCACCAACAGGGGTAGTTGGAACACTGAAGCTTTCTTT. Its translation: CASTTNRGSWNTEAFF.

This clonotype occurred many times. The chain employs TRBV5-1 and TRBJ2-7; D unclear. In germline, CDR1 is SGHRS, CDR2 YFSETQ. The CDR3 covers 13 residues. The ends were cut back, 4 bases at V and 2 bases at J, with 10 bases in the middle. The CDR3 loop reads CASSIDTPYEQYF. As DNA, the CDR3 is TGCGCCAGCAGCATCGACACCCCCTACGAGCAGTACTTC.

This clonotype was detected many times. The genes are TRBV7-2 and TRBJ1-5; D ambiguous. Trimming took off 1 base at V and 0 bases at J, with 10 bases between the two ends. CDR3 length: 16 amino acids. Per the germline V gene, CDR1 is SGHTA and CDR2 is FQGNSA. The CDR3, as DNA: TGTGCCAGCAGCTTAGATGGTCCATATAGCAATCAGCCCCAGCATTTT. Translated, it gives CASSLDGPYSNQPQHF.

The sample holds many counts of this clonotype. The chain joins TRBV20-1 to TRBJ2-2, with TRBD1 matching over 7 bases. CDR3 length: 14 amino acids. CDR1 is DFQATT and CDR2 is SNEGSKA in the germline V gene (reference sequence). Trimming took 6 bases from V and 3 from J; bases not matched to a gene: 7. CDR3 DNA: TGCAGTGCCTTCCGGGACAGAGACACCGGGGAGCTGTTTTTT. Protein sequence: CSAFRDRDTGELFF.